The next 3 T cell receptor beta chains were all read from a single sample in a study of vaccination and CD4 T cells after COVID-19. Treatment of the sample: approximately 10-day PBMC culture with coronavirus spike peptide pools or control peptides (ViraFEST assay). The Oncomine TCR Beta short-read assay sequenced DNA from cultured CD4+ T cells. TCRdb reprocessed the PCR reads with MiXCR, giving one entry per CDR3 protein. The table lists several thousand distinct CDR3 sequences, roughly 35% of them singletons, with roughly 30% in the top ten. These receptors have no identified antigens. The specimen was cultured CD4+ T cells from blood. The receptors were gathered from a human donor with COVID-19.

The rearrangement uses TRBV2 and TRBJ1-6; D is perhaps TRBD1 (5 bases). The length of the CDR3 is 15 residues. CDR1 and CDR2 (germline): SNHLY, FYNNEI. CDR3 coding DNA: TGTGCTCTGCCCACCGGGGACCAAAGACATTCACCCCTCCACTTT. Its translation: CALPTGDQRHSPLHF. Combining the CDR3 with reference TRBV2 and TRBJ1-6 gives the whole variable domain EPEVTQTPSHQVTQMGQEVILRCVPISNHLYFYWYRQILGQKVEFLVSFYNNEISEKSEIFDDQFSVERPDGSNFTLKIRSTKLEDSAMYFCALPTGDQRHSPLHFGNGTRLTVT.

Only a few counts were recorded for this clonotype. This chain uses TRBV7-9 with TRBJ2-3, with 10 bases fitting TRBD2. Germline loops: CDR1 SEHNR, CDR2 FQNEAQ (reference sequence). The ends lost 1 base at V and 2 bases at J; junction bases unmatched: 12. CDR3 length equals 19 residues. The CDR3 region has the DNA TGTGCCAGCAGCTTAGAAGTAGCGGGGGGCACCCGATTCACAGATACGCAGTATTTT. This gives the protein CASSLEVAGGTRFTDTQYF.

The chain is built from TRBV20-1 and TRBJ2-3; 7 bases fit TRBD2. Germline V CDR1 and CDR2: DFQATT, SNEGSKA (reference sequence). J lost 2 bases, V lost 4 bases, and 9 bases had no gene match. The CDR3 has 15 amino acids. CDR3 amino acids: CSAKGVGGYTDTQYF. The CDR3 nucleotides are TGCAGTGCTAAAGGGGTGGGGGGGTACACAGATACGCAGTATTTT.